The T cell receptor (beta chain) described here comes from a study of human T cells and chemical hapten exposure. Time point denoted: patch test 1, 2 weeks after DPC sensitization. Treatment here: therapeutic diphenylcyclopropenone sensitization with weekly scalp DPC. It was from unfractionated whole blood that total RNA was extracted. This CDR3 has 14 residues. Unmatched junction bases numbered 5, after V lost 6 bases and J lost 5 bases. The germline gives CDR1 MDHEN, CDR2 SYDVKM. One entry per CDR3 protein results from TCRdb running MiXCR on the RACE reads. This sample has approximately 52,000 distinct CDR3 sequences; 11% occur once, and the top ten carry about 1.8%.

This sequence joins TRBV28 and TRBJ1-2; 11 bases are shared with TRBD1. The sample here was whole blood, taken in connection with sensitization to the hapten diphenylcyclopropenone (DPC). The receptor's source is a woman aged 35 to 49 with alopecia areata. Some clones in this sample may be carry-over from other donors' samples. CDR3 sequence reads: CASRGQGAVYGYTF. For the CDR3, the DNA is TGTGCCAGCAGAGGACAGGGGGCGGTATATGGCTACACCTTC.